This T cell receptor (beta chain) was captured in a study of yellow fever vaccine responses in identical twins (dated by TCRdb to 2016 to 2019). Describing the broader study: The study precisely tracked vaccine-responding T cell clones in identical twins. What the work shows at the level of the full study, not this receptor alone: The authors reported that the T cell response to vaccination in identical twins appeared partly convergent and partly personalized.

Concerning this clonotype itself: The antigen it binds to is not known. No base qualities exist here, and no much larger clone lies one base off it.

The CDR3 spans 15 residues, from the cysteine through the phenylalanine. The only DNA kept is the CDR3, 45 bases in frame from the first base. V and J lose 0 bases and 9 bases, and a span of 18 bases separates them. From a lookup of the germline V gene, CDR1 and CDR2 are MGHRA and YSYEKL. The protocol used for the library was RT-PCR. Sequencer: Illumina HiSeq 2500. TCRdb redid the processing of the public reads, applying fastp at Q25 and MiXCR, and retained in-frame beta chains. Duplicate CDR3 protein sequences are folded into a single record with the most common DNA and genes. In all, the sample holds about 740 distinct CDR3 sequences, and about four fifths of those were seen once. The ten largest make up 6% to 7% of the sample.

Sequencing was performed on T cells from blood (PBMCs), unsorted or a sorted subset (not recorded which), taken before or after yellow fever vaccination (not recorded which). The sequence was obtained from a woman younger than 30 who received the yellow fever vaccine. Donor details come from another sample of the same person, matched by shared clones. The rearrangement joined TRBV4-1 to TRBJ2-7; the D segment could be TRBD1, given 5 matching bases. DNA sequence: TGCGCCAGCAGCCAAGACCAGGGTAAGGGTACTGCGCAGTACTTC. Its coded protein is CASSQDQGKGTAQYF.